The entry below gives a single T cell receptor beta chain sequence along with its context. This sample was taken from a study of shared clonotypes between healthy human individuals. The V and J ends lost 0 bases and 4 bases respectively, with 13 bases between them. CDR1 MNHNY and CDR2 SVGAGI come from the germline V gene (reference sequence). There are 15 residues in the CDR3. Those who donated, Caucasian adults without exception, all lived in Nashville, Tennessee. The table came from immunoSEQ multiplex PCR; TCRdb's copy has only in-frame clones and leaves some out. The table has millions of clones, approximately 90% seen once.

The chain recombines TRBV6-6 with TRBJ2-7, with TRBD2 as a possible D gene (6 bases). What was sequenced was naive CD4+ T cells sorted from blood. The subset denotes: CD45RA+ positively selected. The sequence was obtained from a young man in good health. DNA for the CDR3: TGTGCCAGCAGTTACTCGATCAGGGAGGTATACGAGCAGTACTTC. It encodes CASSYSIREVYEQYF.